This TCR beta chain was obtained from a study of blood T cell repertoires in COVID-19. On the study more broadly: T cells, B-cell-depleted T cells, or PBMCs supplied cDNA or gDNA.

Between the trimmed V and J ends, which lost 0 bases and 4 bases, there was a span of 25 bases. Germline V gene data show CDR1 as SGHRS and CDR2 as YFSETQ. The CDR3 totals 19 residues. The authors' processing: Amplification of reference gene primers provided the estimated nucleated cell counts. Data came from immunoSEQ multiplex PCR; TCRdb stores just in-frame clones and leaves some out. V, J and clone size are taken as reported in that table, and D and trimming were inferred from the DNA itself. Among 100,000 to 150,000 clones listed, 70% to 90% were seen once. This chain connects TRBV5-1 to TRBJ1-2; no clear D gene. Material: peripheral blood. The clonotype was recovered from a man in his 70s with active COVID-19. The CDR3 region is CASSLGTSFRGKVGYGYTF. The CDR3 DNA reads TGCGCCAGCAGCTTGGGGACCTCTTTTCGGGGAAAAGTGGGCTATGGCTACACCTTC.